Shown below are 17 T cell receptor beta chains from a single sample sequenced in a study of blood T cells in healthy people across ages. Primed by a sample-barcoded 5' primer and a J-beta primer mix, a second PCR proceeded for about 7 to 11 cycles. MiXCR was run by TCRdb on the 5' RACE reads, yielding one entry per CDR3 protein. The table has approximately 800,000 distinct CDR3 sequences, 25% to 30% seen once. The same data also went into a second study, on T cells of mothers and their children.

Sequencing was done on a sample of blood. These receptor sequences come from a boy younger than 18 in good health.

This clonotype has just a few counts. The rearrangement uses TRBV9 and TRBJ2-7, with 9 bases aligning to TRBD1. Germline loops: CDR1 SGDLS, CDR2 YYNGEE. This CDR3 has 15 amino acids. V gave up 4 bases and J gave up 2 bases; unmatched junction bases: 7. Written as DNA, the CDR3 is TGTGCCAGCAGCCCCTCGGGACAGGGACCCTACGAGCAGTACTTC. Residues: CASSPSGQGPYEQYF.

This rearrangement joins TRBV5-1 to TRBJ2-7; D possibly corresponds to TRBD1 (6 bases). The V end was cut by 2 bases, the J end by 5 bases, with 17 bases between. From germline, CDR1 is SGHRS and CDR2 YFSETQ. The CDR3 runs 15 residues. The CDR3 nucleotides are TGCGCCAGCAGCTTAGGACAGTCAAGCAGGGACGAGCAGTACTTC. Translated: CASSLGQSSRDEQYF.

The chain joins TRBV12-3 or TRBV12-4 to TRBJ2-4; D remains ambiguous. This CDR3 spans 14 amino acids. Trimming stripped 5 bases from V and 6 bases from J, with 14 bases between. CDR3 amino acids: CASSPQDIGNIQYF. The CDR3 nucleotides read TGTGCCAGCAGTCCTCAGGATATTGGAAACATTCAGTACTTC.

The chain links TRBV5-1 to TRBJ2-2; possibly TRBD2 for D (6 bases). This CDR3 spans 13 amino acids. Germline CDR1 SGHRS, CDR2 YFSETQ. V was pared by 4 bases and J by 5 bases, with 9 bases between. The CDR3 nucleotides read TGCGCCAGCAGCCCGGGGGAGACCGGGGAGCTGTTTTTT. This sequence encodes CASSPGETGELFF.

This clonotype was seen only a few times. The gene calls are TRBV27 and TRBJ1-2; 8 bases match TRBD1. The CDR3 runs 16 residues. J lost 4 bases, V lost 5 bases, and 12 bases had no gene match. Germline-derived CDR1 and CDR2 are MNHEY and SMNVEV (reference sequence). The CDR3 sequence is CASSTSGQGKGYGYTF. The DNA of the CDR3 is TGTGCCAGCAGTACTTCAGGACAGGGAAAAGGCTATGGCTACACCTTC.

The chain combines TRBV12-5 with TRBJ2-1; 7 nucleotides line up with TRBD2. Matching the DNA end better, TRBJ2-7 makes the J call doubtful. Germline values: CDR1 LGHNT, CDR2 FRNRAP. This CDR3 spans 13 amino acids. CDR3 residues: CASLSGEIYEQYF. The CDR3 DNA reads as TGTGCTAGTCTGAGCGGGGAAATCTACGAGCAGTACTTC.

As regards this clonotype: A much larger clone differs from this one at a single base, so this may be a read error. The chain couples TRBV20-1 to TRBJ2-5; weak D call: TRBD1 (5 bases). V lost 3 bases and J 4 bases, leaving 15 bases between the germline ends. There are 14 residues in the CDR3. Germline-derived CDR1 and CDR2 are DFQATT and SNEGSKA (reference sequence). The CDR3 DNA sequence: TGCAGTGCTAGCCCCCCCACAGGCCGAGAGACCCAGTACTTC. As protein: CSASPPTGRETQYF.

The chain is built from TRBV16 and TRBJ2-2, with 10 bases aligning to TRBD2. In germline, CDR1 is KGHSY, CDR2 FQNENV. The CDR3 is 16 residues long. V lost 2 bases and J lost 0; bases outside the gene matches: 0. The CDR3 region has the DNA TGTGCCAGCAGCCAAAGCGGGGGGGCGAACACCGGGGAGCTGTTTTTT. It encodes CASSQSGGANTGELFF.

A remark on this clonotype: Mismatch with germline at one junction end may stem from a read error. The chain links TRBV12-3 or TRBV12-4 to TRBJ2-7; D is unclear. The CDR3 sequence is 13 residues long. The CDR3 DNA reads TGTGTCAGCAGTACGGACGGTTACTACGAGCAGTACTTC. Its translation: CVSSTDGYYEQYF.

The rearrangement joins TRBV30 to TRBJ2-5; no definite D call. Germline assignment: CDR1 GTSNPN and CDR2 SVGIG (reference sequence). This CDR3 has 12 amino acids. Trimming shortened V by 5 bases and J by 5 bases, and 12 bases separated the two germline ends. Here the CDR3 DNA reads TGTGCCTGGGCCCGATCCCGGGAGACCCAGTACTTC. Encoded protein: CAWARSRETQYF. The full variable domain, in which reference TRBV30 and TRBJ2-5 provide the parts outside the CDR3, is SQTIHQWPATLVQPVGSPLSLECTVEGTSNPNLYWYRQAAGRGLQLLFYSVGIGQISSEVPQNLSASRPQDRQFILSSKKLLLSDSGFYLCAWARSRETQYFGPGTRLLVL.

The sample holds a few counts of this clonotype. The genes are TRBV5-1 and TRBJ1-6, with a tentative D call TRBD1 (5 bases). Trimming took off 0 bases at V and 8 bases at J, with 12 bases between the two ends. Germline V gene sequence: CDR1 SGHRS, CDR2 YFSETQ. The CDR3 contains 15 residues. Here the CDR3 DNA reads TGCGCCAGCAGCTTGGCCGGGCAGGGTTATTCACCCCTCCACTTT. It specifies CASSLAGQGYSPLHF.

The V call is TRBV7-9, the J call TRBJ2-3, with 11 nucleotides matching TRBD2. CDR1 is SEHNR, CDR2 FQNEAQ, per germline (reference sequence). J gave up 2 bases and V 4 bases, and 5 bases lay outside the gene matches. The CDR3 is made up of 16 amino acids. The CDR3 DNA reads as TGTGCCAGCAGCTCTACTAGCGGGGGAACCACAGATACGCAGTATTTT. This codes for CASSSTSGGTTDTQYF.

J is TRBJ2-1 and V is TRBV3-1; D is ambiguous. V lost 0 bases and J lost 4, with 7 bases in between. The CDR3 spans 14 residues. Germline lookup yields CDR1 LGHDT and CDR2 YNNKEL (reference sequence). The CDR3: CASSQDPVYNEQFF. CDR3 DNA: TGTGCCAGCAGCCAAGATCCGGTTTACAATGAGCAGTTCTTC.

This clonotype showed up just a few times. V and J are TRBV4-1 and TRBJ2-1; 9 positions agree with TRBD2. The CDR3 runs to 17 residues. Germline V gives CDR1 MGHRA, CDR2 YSYEKL. The trim removed 0 bases at V and 1 base at J, leaving 4 bases unmatched. CDR3: CASSQDPAGGSYNEQFF. DNA for the CDR3: TGCGCCAGCAGCCAAGATCCAGCGGGGGGTTCCTACAATGAGCAGTTCTTC.

This clonotype was seen a few times. V and J are TRBV20-1 and TRBJ2-3, with 9 nucleotides matching TRBD2. The CDR3 contains 17 residues. Germline CDR1 DFQATT, CDR2 SNEGSKA (reference sequence). Trimming removed 0 bases from V and 2 bases from J; junction bases left unmatched: 9. The CDR3 nucleotides are TGCAGTGCTAGAGACCCCCTGGTAGCGGGGGACACAGATACGCAGTATTTT. Translated, it gives CSARDPLVAGDTDTQYF.

This clonotype was recorded a few times. V usage is TRBV25-1 and J usage is TRBJ2-7; D assignment may be TRBD1 or TRBD2 (5 bases each). Trimming shortened V by 4 bases and J by 0 bases, and 13 bases separated the two germline ends. The CDR3 runs to 15 residues. CDR1 is MGHDK and CDR2 is SYGVNS in the germline V gene. The CDR3 nucleotides are TGTGCCAGCAGTGCTTCCCCAGGGAGCTCCTACGAGCAGTACTTC. Translated, it gives CASSASPGSSYEQYF.

Many counts were recorded for this clonotype. The chain carries TRBV12-3 or TRBV12-4 and TRBJ2-7, with 12 bases aligning to TRBD1. Losses at the gene ends were 5 bases for V and 8 bases for J; bases not matched to a gene: 7. This CDR3 has 14 residues. The CDR3 DNA sequence: TGTGCCAGCAGTCGGGGACAGGGGGCACGAAAGCAGTACTTC. Its translation: CASSRGQGARKQYF.